Following are 17 T cell receptor beta chains from one sample sequenced in a study of Ad26.COV2.S vaccination and SARS-CoV-2 variants. Measured with immunoSEQ multiplex PCR; TCRdb has only the in-frame clones, and not every one. The sample includes 300,000 to 400,000 clones, over 80% seen only once; the top ten take 2.1%. The treatment denotes: over 15 received Ad26.COV2.S at low or high dose, single or two shots; five or six received placebo; per-sample allocation not given. Sampling occurred on day 63 after the first vaccine or placebo injection. The source was peripheral blood, collected in a trial of Ad26.COV2.S vaccine versus placebo. The receptors shown here come from a person between 18 and 59 years old who received the Ad26.COV2.S COVID-19 vaccine or a placebo.

The chain is built from TRBV7-9 and TRBJ2-5; 11 bases agree with TRBD2. Per germline, CDR1 SEHNR and CDR2 FQNEAQ (reference sequence). The J segment lost 2 bases and the V segment lost 4 bases, leaving 15 bases of the junction unmatched. The CDR3 length is 19 residues. The CDR3 nucleotides are TGTGCCAGCAGCTCCAACGGCGCTAGCGGGGGGAGCTTTCAAGAGACCCAGTACTTC. It yields the protein CASSSNGASGGSFQETQYF.

This clone was detected once. The chain has TRBV19 and TRBJ2-1, with a tentative D call TRBD2 (7 bases). The germline V gene encodes CDR1 LNHDA and CDR2 SQIVND (reference sequence). V lost 7 bases and J 10 bases, leaving 17 bases between the germline ends. CDR3 length: 13 residues. CDR3 in DNA: TGTGCCAGTATAAAGGGCGGGGGCCAGGAGCAGTTCTTC. It yields the protein CASIKGGGQEQFF.

The CDR3 sequence: CASSFGGTGNTIYF. In DNA, the CDR3 is TGTGCCAGCAGCTTTGGGGGTACTGGAAACACCATATATTTT. This chain joins TRBV13 and TRBJ1-3; TRBD1 is a possible D gene (5 bases). V gave up 3 bases and J gave up 2 bases, with 8 bases separating them. CDR1 PRHDT and CDR2 FYEKMQ come from the germline V gene (reference sequence). The CDR3 is 14 residues long.

The rearrangement links TRBV27 to TRBJ2-3; a weak D match, TRBD1 (6 bases). The germline CDR1 and CDR2 sequences are MNHEY and SMNVEV (reference sequence). This CDR3 spans 15 amino acids. The ends were cut back, 2 bases at V and 2 bases at J, with 11 bases in the middle. CDR3 DNA: TGTGCCAGCAGTTTAATCAGGGGACCCACAGATACGCAGTATTTT. This encodes CASSLIRGPTDTQYF.

The J gene is TRBJ2-5, the V gene TRBV9, with 8 bases that match TRBD1. Germline CDR1 and CDR2: SGDLS and YYNGEE. The CDR3 spans 14 residues. After removal of 0 bases from V and 5 bases from J, the junction contained 3 bases not matched to a gene. Here the CDR3 reads CASSVVWTGETQYF. In nucleotides, the CDR3 is TGTGCCAGCAGCGTAGTTTGGACAGGGGAGACCCAGTACTTC.

In its sample, this clone was seen a few times. The rearrangement uses TRBV11-2 and TRBJ2-2, with TRBD2 identical over 9 bases. CDR1 and CDR2 from the germline V gene are SGHAT and FQNNGV. CDR3 length equals 15 residues. J was trimmed by 6 bases and V by 5 bases; bases with no gene match: 7. CDR3 in amino acids: CASSRMAGGPGELFF. The CDR3 nucleotides are TGTGCCAGCAGCCGAATGGCGGGGGGGCCCGGGGAGCTGTTTTTT.

The J gene is TRBJ1-1, the V gene TRBV11-2, with D unresolved. Trimming took 5 bases from V and 3 from J, leaving 13 bases between them. The germline V gene encodes CDR1 SGHAT and CDR2 FQNNGV. This CDR3 has 14 amino acids. The CDR3 reads CASSLRPGHTEAFF. The CDR3 DNA follows: TGTGCCAGCAGCCTGAGGCCGGGCCACACTGAAGCTTTCTTT.

The table lists this clone with a few counts. The chain has TRBV19 and TRBJ1-6; D might be TRBD1 (5 bases). CDR1 LNHDA and CDR2 SQIVND come from the germline V gene (reference sequence). The CDR3 sequence is 17 residues long. The ends were cut back, 3 bases at V and 5 bases at J, with 17 bases in the middle. CDR3 sequence reads: CASSIAHGGVNNSPLHF. The CDR3 DNA reads as TGTGCCAGTAGTATCGCTCACGGGGGAGTAAATAATTCACCCCTCCACTTT.

The V call is TRBV5-4, the J call TRBJ1-2; TRBD1 matches at 8 bases. Germline V gene lookup returns CDR1 SGHNT and CDR2 YYREEE (reference sequence). Trimming took 1 base from V and 8 from J; bases not matched to a gene: 10. CDR3 size: 15 residues. CDR3 amino acids: CASSLYGGQGTGYTF. DNA for the CDR3: TGTGCCAGCAGCTTGTATGGCGGACAGGGTACCGGCTACACCTTC.

This clone was observed once. The chain recombines TRBV12-3 or TRBV12-4 with TRBJ2-2, with no clear D. V lost 6 bases and J lost 3, with 2 bases in between. The CDR3 totals 11 residues. The CDR3: CASRHTGELFF. CDR3 DNA sequence: TGTGCCAGCAGGCACACCGGGGAGCTGTTTTTT.

This clone was found a few times. The chain employs TRBV28 and TRBJ2-2; no definite D call. CDR1 and CDR2 from the germline V gene are MDHEN and SYDVKM. CDR3 length: 15 amino acids. The germline V and J ends were trimmed by 5 bases and 5 bases, with 15 bases remaining between them. CDR3 sequence: CASSGLVTETGELFF. The CDR3 DNA reads as TGTGCCAGCAGTGGCTTGGTCACAGAGACCGGGGAGCTGTTTTTT.

V usage is TRBV19 and J usage is TRBJ2-7; no clear D. The CDR3 is made up of 13 amino acids. Trimming took off 0 bases at V and 9 bases at J, with 12 bases between the two ends. CDR1 is LNHDA, CDR2 SQIVND, per germline (reference sequence). CDR3 region: CASSIDRLGWQYF. The CDR3 bases are TGTGCCAGTAGTATAGACCGACTCGGTTGGCAGTACTTC. Full variable domain (rest looked up from reference TRBV19 and TRBJ2-7): DGGITQSPKYLFRKEGQNVTLSCEQNLNHDAMYWYRQDPGQGLRLIYYSQIVNDFQKGDIAEGYSVSREKKESFPLTVTSAQKNPTAFYLCASSIDRLGWQYFGPGTRLTVT.

This clone appeared once. The V call is TRBV5-4, the J call TRBJ2-3; 7 bases match TRBD2. V dropped 4 bases and J dropped 1; count of bases not matched to a gene: 9. CDR1 is SGHNT, CDR2 YYREEE, per germline (reference sequence). The CDR3 has 16 residues. CDR3 in amino acids: CASSRGVVGGTDTQYF. In DNA form, the CDR3 reads TGTGCCAGCAGCCGGGGGGTGGTTGGGGGCACAGATACGCAGTATTTT.

The chain joins TRBV7-3 to TRBJ2-7, with D possibly matching TRBD1 (6 bases). CDR1 is SGHTA, CDR2 FQGTGA, per germline. CDR3 size: 14 residues. V lost 5 bases and J lost 2, with 13 bases in between. The CDR3 region is CASSQQQGTYEQYF. DNA of the CDR3: TGTGCCAGCAGCCAACAACAGGGTACCTACGAGCAGTACTTC. Filled out from reference TRBV7-3 and TRBJ2-7, the complete variable domain reads GAGVSQTPSNKVTEKGKYVELRCDPISGHTALYWYRQSLGQGPEFLIYFQGTGAADDSGLPNDRFFAVRPEGSVSTLKIQRTERGDSAVYLCASSQQQGTYEQYFGPGTRLTVT.

The J gene is TRBJ1-2, the V gene TRBV28; possibly TRBD1 for D (5 bases). CDR1 and CDR2 (germline): MDHEN, SYDVKM. Trimming cost V 9 bases and J 8 bases, with 19 bases left between them. The CDR3 runs to 13 residues. The CDR3 nucleotides read TGTGCCAGTCCCGCACCAACCGGGGGGGGCTACACCTTC. It is translated as CASPAPTGGGYTF.

The chain recombines TRBV6-6 with TRBJ2-7; D is ambiguous. Trimming took 0 bases from V and 1 from J, leaving 10 bases between them. Germline assignment: CDR1 MNHNY and CDR2 SVGAGI (reference sequence). The CDR3 contains 15 residues. The CDR3 nucleotides read TGTGCCAGCAGTTACTCGGTGAAAGCTTCCTACGAGCAGTACTTC. Translated: CASSYSVKASYEQYF.

The V and J genes are TRBV28 and TRBJ1-3; 8 bases match TRBD1. The CDR3 sequence is 15 residues long. CDR1 and CDR2 from the germline V gene are MDHEN and SYDVKM. V lost 10 bases to trimming and J lost 0 bases; unmatched junction nucleotides: 8. The CDR3 DNA follows: TGTGCCACCCTGACAGGGGCCCTCTCTGGAAACACCATATATTTT. This codes for CATLTGALSGNTIYF. Full variable domain (rest looked up from reference TRBV28 and TRBJ1-3): DVKVTQSSRYLVKRTGEKVFLECVQDMDHENMFWYRQDPGLGLRLIYFSYDVKMKEKGDIPEGYSVSREKKERFSLILESASTNQTSMYLCATLTGALSGNTIYFGEGSWLTVV.